The source of this T cell receptor beta chain is a study of cytomegalovirus exposure and HLA in healthy donors. Whole-study findings and limits: The authors enumerated around 150 TCR beta chains as linked to cytomegalovirus. Across donors, sequencing depth was assumed by presence/absence analyses to be roughly uniform.

A word on this clone: Its antigen is as yet unknown.

Trimming pared 2 bases from V and 12 bases from J, leaving 11 bases between. The germline V gene encodes CDR1 LNHDA and CDR2 SQIVND (reference sequence). The CDR3 extends over 12 amino acids. 13 Jbeta primers and 60 Vbeta primers were used for the PCR. Method: immunoSEQ multiplex PCR; TCRdb's copy keeps in-frame clones and lacks some. The sample shows fewer than 200,000 clones, 68% of them seen only once. Input material: PBMCs. The receptor's source is a middle-aged woman in good health and CMV-seropositive. This rearrangement joins TRBV19 to TRBJ1-3; D remains unclear. The CDR3 region has the DNA TGTGCCAGTAGTATAACTGGGCTGGACATATATTTT. This gives the protein CASSITGLDIYF.